The 27 T cell receptor beta chains given below trace back to one sample, sequenced in a study of blood T cells in healthy people across ages. The authors ran a second PCR of about 7 to 11 cycles using a sample-barcoded 5' primer and a J-beta primer mix. TCRdb re-called the 5' RACE reads with MiXCR, one entry per CDR3 protein. Of 1.2 million to 1.5 million distinct CDR3 sequences listed, roughly 59% are singletons. What was sequenced was blood. All receptors derive from a man aged 18 to 30 in good health.

CDR3 residues: CASSSPVAGNYNEQYF. The DNA for the CDR3 is TGTGCCAGCAGCTCCCCGGTAGCGGGAAACTACAATGAGCAGTACTTC. This sequence joins TRBV7-2 and TRBJ2-7; 8 bases are a match to TRBD2. The CDR3 runs to 16 residues. Germline V gene data show CDR1 as SGHTA and CDR2 as FQGNSA. Trimming at V came to 4 bases and at J to 7 bases, leaving 15 bases not matched to a gene.

This sequence joins TRBV20-1 and TRBJ1-1, with D unresolved. CDR3 length: 13 amino acids. Looked up from germline, CDR1 is DFQATT and CDR2 is SNEGSKA (reference sequence). V was cut by 1 base and J by 10 bases, with 16 bases left in between. The CDR3 DNA reads as TGCAGTGCTAGAGCCCCCGGGCGGGTTGGAGCTTTCTTT. Its translation: CSARAPGRVGAFF.

The chain couples TRBV19 to TRBJ2-7; possibly TRBD1 for D (6 bases). This CDR3 has 13 residues. Per germline, CDR1 LNHDA and CDR2 SQIVND (reference sequence). V lost 3 bases to trimming and J lost 2 bases, with 8 bases between them. Here the CDR3 reads CASSIQGTYEQYF. The CDR3 region has the DNA TGTGCCAGTAGTATCCAGGGGACCTACGAGCAGTACTTC.

V gene TRBV5-1 combines with J gene TRBJ1-1, with D perhaps matching TRBD1 (5 bases). This CDR3 is 14 amino acids long. Per the germline V gene, CDR1 is SGHRS and CDR2 is YFSETQ. The V end was cut by 2 bases, the J end by 1 base, with 9 bases between. CDR3 region: CASSFGGENTEAFF. CDR3 bases: TGCGCCAGCAGCTTCGGAGGGGAGAACACTGAAGCTTTCTTT.

This chain links TRBV10-3 with TRBJ2-1; the match to TRBD1 covers 10 bases. The CDR3 totals 13 residues. Per the germline V gene, CDR1 is ENHRY and CDR2 is SYGVKD. Trimming took 11 bases from V and 7 from J; bases not matched to a gene: 8. CDR3 nucleotides: TGTGCCTCCCAACCGGGACAGGGGAATGAGCAGTTCTTC. Translation gives CASQPGQGNEQFF.

This chain links TRBV27 with TRBJ2-1; D may match TRBD1 or TRBD2 (6 bases each). The CDR3 is 15 amino acids. Between the trimmed V and J ends, which lost 8 bases and 0 bases, there was a span of 14 bases. CDR1 MNHEY and CDR2 SMNVEV come from the germline V gene (reference sequence). CDR3: CASRQGGLSYNEQFF. The CDR3 bases are TGTGCCAGCCGCCAAGGGGGGCTCTCCTACAATGAGCAGTTCTTC.

CDR3 sequence reads: CASSRGTRGPETQYF. CDR3 sequence (DNA): TGTGCCAGCAGCAGAGGGACTCGGGGGCCAGAGACCCAGTACTTC. This chain connects TRBV7-2 to TRBJ2-5, with D possibly being TRBD1 or TRBD2 (6 bases each). Trimming left V 5 bases short and J 4 bases short, with 17 bases between. This CDR3 has 15 amino acids. Germline V gene data show CDR1 as SGHTA and CDR2 as FQGNSA.

The chain links TRBV27 to TRBJ2-3; 7 bases are shared with TRBD1. Per germline, CDR1 MNHEY and CDR2 SMNVEV (reference sequence). This CDR3 has 11 amino acids. V lost 5 bases and J lost 13; bases outside the gene matches: 6. The CDR3 DNA follows: TGTGCCAGCAGTCAGGGACAGCGGAAGTATTTT. Encoded protein: CASSQGQRKYF.

On this clonotype itself: Mismatch with germline at one junction end may stem from a read error. This sequence joins TRBV4-1 and TRBJ1-6; D may be TRBD1 (6 bases). CDR3 length: 16 amino acids. Germline V gene sequence: CDR1 MGHRA, CDR2 YSYEKL. The CDR3 here is CASSRTATGNNSLLHF. The CDR3 nucleotides are TGCGCCAGCAGCCGTACTGCTACAGGGAATAATTCACTCCTCCACTTT.

V and J are TRBV28 and TRBJ2-3; no clear D. Germline CDR1 MDHEN, CDR2 SYDVKM. There are 16 residues in the CDR3. The V end was cut by 6 bases, the J end by 2 bases, with 18 bases between. The CDR3 spells CASRRRQATFTDTQYF. DNA of the CDR3: TGTGCCAGCAGGCGACGCCAGGCTACCTTCACAGATACGCAGTATTTT.

This rearrangement joins TRBV6-2 or TRBV6-3 to TRBJ1-1; TRBD1 is a possible D gene (5 bases). Germline V gives CDR1 MNHEY, CDR2 SVGEGT. The CDR3 has 16 residues. Trimming stripped 2 bases from V and 0 bases from J, with 13 bases between. Written as DNA, the CDR3 is TGTGCCAGCAGTTACGGGGGGGAGCCCATGAACACTGAAGCTTTCTTT. This gives the protein CASSYGGEPMNTEAFF.

The genes are TRBV29-1 and TRBJ2-7; the D gene is possibly TRBD2 (7 bases). Germline assignment: CDR1 SQVTM and CDR2 ANQGSEA. The CDR3 is made up of 16 amino acids. Deletions cut 1 base from V and 4 bases from J, with 20 bases between. CDR3 sequence (DNA): TGCAGCGTTGAAGGGGGGGGCAGGGACTTCGAATACGAGCAGTACTTC. Translating it yields CSVEGGGRDFEYEQYF.

In this sample, this clonotype turned up a few times. The chain has TRBV25-1 and TRBJ1-2, with D tentatively TRBD1 (5 bases). Per germline, CDR1 MGHDK and CDR2 SYGVNS. V shed 1 base and J shed 7 bases, with 13 bases lying between them. The CDR3 runs to 14 residues. CDR3 sequence (DNA): TGTGCCAGCAGTGAATTAGCGGGGCTTTCTGGCTACACCTTC. Its translation: CASSELAGLSGYTF.

DNA of the CDR3: TGCAGTGCGGAGACAGGGGGTCCCTCTCAAGAGACCCAGTACTTC. This gives the protein CSAETGGPSQETQYF. The chain joins TRBV20-1 to TRBJ2-5; TRBD1 aligns across 9 bases. CDR1 and CDR2 from the germline V gene are DFQATT and SNEGSKA (reference sequence). Trimming cost V 6 bases and J 2 bases; bases outside gene matches: 10. The CDR3 covers 15 residues.

The chain couples TRBV7-9 to TRBJ2-1, with 7 bases matching TRBD2. The assigned J gene may be wrong: the sequence end matches TRBJ2-7 better. The CDR3 extends over 18 amino acids. CDR1 and CDR2 from the germline V gene are SEHNR and FQNEAQ (reference sequence). As DNA, the CDR3 is TGTGCCAGCAGCTTAGGAGTTTTGCGCGGGAGCTCCTACAATGAGCAGTACTTC. Protein: CASSLGVLRGSSYNEQYF.

The genes are TRBV4-1 and TRBJ2-5, with 12 bases identical to TRBD2. The length of the CDR3 is 18 residues. Germline V gives CDR1 MGHRA, CDR2 YSYEKL. With 0 bases clipped from V and 11 bases from J, the junction kept 16 bases outside the gene matches. The CDR3 coding sequence is TGCGCCAGCAGCCAAGATCCCAGTAGACTAGCGGGAGCTGGGGAGCAGTACTTC. Its protein is CASSQDPSRLAGAGEQYF.

There are many counts of this clonotype. The rearrangement uses TRBV6-2 or TRBV6-3 and TRBJ2-7; TRBD1 matches 8 bases. The CDR3 covers 16 residues. V lost 2 bases to trimming and J lost 5 bases; unmatched junction nucleotides: 11. Germline V lookup: CDR1 MNHEY, CDR2 SVGEGT. CDR3 residues: CASSYLTGQGSDEQYF. The CDR3 DNA is TGTGCCAGCAGTTACCTGACCGGACAGGGTAGCGACGAGCAGTACTTC.

This chain uses TRBV4-1 with TRBJ2-4; 11 bases line up with TRBD2. In germline, CDR1 is MGHRA, CDR2 YSYEKL. Trimming removed 0 bases from V and 9 bases from J; junction bases left unmatched: 16. The CDR3 is 19 amino acids. The CDR3 DNA reads TGCGCCAGCAGCCAAGAATCCCTTAGCGGGAGGGAAAGGGGGGGCATTCAGTACTTC. This translates into CASSQESLSGRERGGIQYF.

This clonotype has just a few counts. J is TRBJ1-2 and V is TRBV29-1; tentative D call: TRBD1 (6 bases). This CDR3 is 13 amino acids long. V dropped 7 bases and J dropped 3 bases, with 15 bases sitting between them. Looked up from germline, CDR1 is SQVTM and CDR2 is ANQGSEA. The CDR3: CSGQQGGDYGYTF. In DNA, the CDR3 is TGCAGCGGTCAACAGGGTGGGGACTATGGCTACACCTTC. Together with reference TRBV29-1 and TRBJ1-2, the CDR3 gives the full variable domain: SAVISQKPSRDICQRGTSLTIQCQVDSQVTMMFWYRQQPGQSLTLIATANQGSEATYESGFVIDKFPISRPNLTFSTLTVSNMSPEDSSIYLCSGQQGGDYGYTFGSGTRLTVV.

This chain joins TRBV29-1 and TRBJ1-1; D may be TRBD1 (5 bases). Germline values: CDR1 SQVTM, CDR2 ANQGSEA. V was shortened by 6 bases and J by 1 base, with 12 bases between the two germline ends. This CDR3 contains 13 residues. The CDR3 here is CSVDRGSNTEAFF. Written as DNA, the CDR3 is TGCAGCGTGGACCGGGGGTCGAACACTGAAGCTTTCTTT. Based on the CDR3 plus reference TRBV29-1 and TRBJ1-1, the full variable domain is SAVISQKPSRDICQRGTSLTIQCQVDSQVTMMFWYRQQPGQSLTLIATANQGSEATYESGFVIDKFPISRPNLTFSTLTVSNMSPEDSSIYLCSVDRGSNTEAFFGQGTRLTVV.

The rearrangement links TRBV6-6 to TRBJ2-7, with 10 bases that match TRBD1. Trimming took 2 bases from V and 3 from J; bases not matched to a gene: 4. The CDR3 loop spans 15 amino acids. CDR1 is MNHNY and CDR2 is SVGAGI in the germline V gene (reference sequence). The CDR3 is CASSYTGTGDYEQYF. The CDR3 DNA reads as TGTGCCAGCAGTTACACAGGGACAGGGGACTACGAGCAGTACTTC.

This clonotype was detected only a few times. The chain employs TRBV20-1 and TRBJ2-1, with TRBD2 matching over 9 bases. J gave up 4 bases and V 4 bases, and 5 bases lay outside the gene matches. Germline CDR1 reads DFQATT; CDR2 reads SNEGSKA (reference sequence). This CDR3 comprises 14 residues. CDR3 DNA sequence: TGCAGTGCTATAGAACTAGCGGGTTACAATGAGCAGTTCTTC. This codes for CSAIELAGYNEQFF.

The V gene is TRBV6-5, the J gene TRBJ2-7, with a possible D match to TRBD2 (5 bases). The germline CDR1 and CDR2 sequences are MNHEY and SVGAGI. This CDR3 is 11 amino acids long. V was pared by 5 bases and J by 9 bases, with 11 bases between. The CDR3 sequence: CASSEGSGQYF. Written as DNA, the CDR3 is TGTGCCAGCAGTGAAGGGAGCGGGCAGTACTTC.

The rearrangement joins TRBV14 to TRBJ2-2, with unresolved D. Looked up from germline, CDR1 is SGHDN and CDR2 is FVKESK. The CDR3 runs 14 residues. The germline V and J ends were trimmed by 0 bases and 3 bases, with 5 bases remaining between them. In DNA form, the CDR3 reads TGTGCCAGCAGCCAAGACTGGTACACCGGGGAGCTGTTTTTT. This translates into CASSQDWYTGELFF.

CDR3 in DNA: TGTGCCAGCAGCCCAGGGGGGATGCATGAGCAGTTCTTC. Its protein is CASSPGGMHEQFF. The J gene is TRBJ2-1, the V gene TRBV7-6, with a tentative D call TRBD1 (7 bases). V lost 5 bases, J lost 8 bases, and 13 bases lay in between. Germline CDR1 SGHVS, CDR2 FNYEAQ. The CDR3 covers 13 residues.

The chain employs TRBV7-2 and TRBJ1-6; possible D gene TRBD1, 5 bases. Per germline, CDR1 SGHTA and CDR2 FQGNSA. CDR3 length: 15 residues. Trimming cost V 2 bases and J 7 bases, with 12 bases left between them. CDR3 sequence reads: CASSLYRRGNSPLHF. CDR3 coding DNA: TGTGCCAGCAGCTTATATCGGAGGGGAAATTCACCCCTCCACTTT.

V gene TRBV6-6 combines with J gene TRBJ1-5; no clear D gene. The CDR3 spans 12 residues. V lost 7 bases to trimming and J lost 7 bases, with 11 bases between them. CDR1 MNHNY and CDR2 SVGAGI come from the germline V gene (reference sequence). CDR3 bases: TGTGCCAGCAACGGTTTAGGGCAGCCCCAGCATTTT. It specifies CASNGLGQPQHF.